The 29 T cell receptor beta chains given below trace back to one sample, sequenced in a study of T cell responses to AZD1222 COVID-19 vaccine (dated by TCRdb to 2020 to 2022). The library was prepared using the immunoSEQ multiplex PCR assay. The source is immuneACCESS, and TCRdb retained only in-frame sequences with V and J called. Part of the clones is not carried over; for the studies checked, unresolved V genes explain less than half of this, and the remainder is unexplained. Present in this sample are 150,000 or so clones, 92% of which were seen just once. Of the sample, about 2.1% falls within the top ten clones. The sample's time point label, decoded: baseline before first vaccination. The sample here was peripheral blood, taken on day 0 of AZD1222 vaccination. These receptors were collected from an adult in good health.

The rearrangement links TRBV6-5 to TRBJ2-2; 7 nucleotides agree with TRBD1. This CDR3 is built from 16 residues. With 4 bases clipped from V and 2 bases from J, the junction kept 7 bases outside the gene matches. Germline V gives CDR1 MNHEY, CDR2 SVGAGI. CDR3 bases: TGTGCCAGCAGTTTGTGGCAGGGGGTAAACACCGGGGAGCTGTTTTTT. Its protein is CASSLWQGVNTGELFF.

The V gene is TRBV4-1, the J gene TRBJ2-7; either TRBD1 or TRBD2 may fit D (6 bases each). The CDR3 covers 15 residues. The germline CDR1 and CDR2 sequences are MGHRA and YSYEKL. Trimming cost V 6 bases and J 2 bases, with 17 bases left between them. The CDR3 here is CASRLKGGLTYEQYF. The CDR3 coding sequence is TGCGCCAGCAGGTTAAAGGGGGGATTGACCTACGAGCAGTACTTC.

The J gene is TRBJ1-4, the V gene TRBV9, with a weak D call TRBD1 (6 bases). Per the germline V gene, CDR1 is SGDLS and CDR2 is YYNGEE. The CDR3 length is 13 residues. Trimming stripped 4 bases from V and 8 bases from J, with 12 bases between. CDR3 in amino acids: CASSPRTAEKLFF. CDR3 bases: TGTGCCAGCAGCCCGCGGACAGCGGAAAAACTGTTTTTT.

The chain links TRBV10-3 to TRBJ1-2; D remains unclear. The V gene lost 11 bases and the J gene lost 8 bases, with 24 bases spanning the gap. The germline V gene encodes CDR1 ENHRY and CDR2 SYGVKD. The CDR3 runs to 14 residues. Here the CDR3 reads CASQIERESSGYTF. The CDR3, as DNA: TGTGCCTCCCAGATCGAAAGGGAAAGTTCCGGCTACACCTTC.

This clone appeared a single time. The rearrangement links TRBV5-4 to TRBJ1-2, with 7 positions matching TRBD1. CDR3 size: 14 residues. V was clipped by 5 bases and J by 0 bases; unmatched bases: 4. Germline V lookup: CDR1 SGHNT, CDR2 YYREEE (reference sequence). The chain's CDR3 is CASRNRGANYGYTF. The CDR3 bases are TGTGCCAGCAGAAACAGGGGCGCTAACTATGGCTACACCTTC.

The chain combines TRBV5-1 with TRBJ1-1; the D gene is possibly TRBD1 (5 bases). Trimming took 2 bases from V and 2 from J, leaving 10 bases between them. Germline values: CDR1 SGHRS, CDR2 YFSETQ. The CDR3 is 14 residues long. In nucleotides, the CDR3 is TGCGCCAGCAGCTTACAGGAATTTAACACTGAAGCTTTCTTT. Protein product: CASSLQEFNTEAFF.

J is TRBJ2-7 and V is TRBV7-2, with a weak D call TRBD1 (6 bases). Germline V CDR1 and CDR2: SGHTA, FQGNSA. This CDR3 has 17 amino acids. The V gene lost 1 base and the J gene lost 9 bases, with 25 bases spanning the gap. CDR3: CASSLGYQGLGQQGQYF. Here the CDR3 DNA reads TGTGCCAGCAGCTTAGGGTACCAGGGTTTGGGGCAACAGGGGCAGTACTTC.

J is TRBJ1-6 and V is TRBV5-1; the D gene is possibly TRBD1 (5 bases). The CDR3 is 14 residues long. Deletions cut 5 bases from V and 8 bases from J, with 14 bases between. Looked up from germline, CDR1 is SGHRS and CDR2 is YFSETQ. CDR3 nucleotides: TGCGCCAGCAGTCCGGGGCAGAGGGATTCACCCCTCCACTTT. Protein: CASSPGQRDSPLHF. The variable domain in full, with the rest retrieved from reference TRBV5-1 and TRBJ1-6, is KAGVTQTPRYLIKTRGQQVTLSCSPISGHRSVSWYQQTPGQGLQFLFEYFSETQRNKGNFPGRFSGRQFSNSRSEMNVSTLELGDSALYLCASSPGQRDSPLHFGNGTRLTVT.

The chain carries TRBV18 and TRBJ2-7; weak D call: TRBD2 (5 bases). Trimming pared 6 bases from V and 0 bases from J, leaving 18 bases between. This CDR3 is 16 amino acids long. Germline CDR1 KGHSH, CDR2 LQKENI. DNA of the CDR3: TGTGCCAGCTCCCAGGTGGGCGGGTGGAGCTCCTACGAGCAGTACTTC. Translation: CASSQVGGWSSYEQYF.

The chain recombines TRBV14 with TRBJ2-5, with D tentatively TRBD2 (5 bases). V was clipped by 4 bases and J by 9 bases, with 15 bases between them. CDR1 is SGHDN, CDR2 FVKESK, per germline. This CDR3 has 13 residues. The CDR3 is CASSRHLEEAQYF. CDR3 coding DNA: TGTGCCAGCAGCCGCCACCTCGAGGAGGCCCAGTACTTC. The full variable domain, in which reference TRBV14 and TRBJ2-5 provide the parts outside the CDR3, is EAGVTQFPSHSVIEKGQTVTLRCDPISGHDNLYWYRRVMGKEIKFLLHFVKESKQDESGMPNNRFLAERTGGTYSTLKVQPAELEDSGVYFCASSRHLEEAQYFGPGTRLLVL.

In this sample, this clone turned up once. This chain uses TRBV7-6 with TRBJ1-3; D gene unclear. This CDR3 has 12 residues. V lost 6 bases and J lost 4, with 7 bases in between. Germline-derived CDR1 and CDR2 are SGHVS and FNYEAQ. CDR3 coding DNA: TGTGCCAGCAGTTATGTCGGAAACACCATATATTTT. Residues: CASSYVGNTIYF.

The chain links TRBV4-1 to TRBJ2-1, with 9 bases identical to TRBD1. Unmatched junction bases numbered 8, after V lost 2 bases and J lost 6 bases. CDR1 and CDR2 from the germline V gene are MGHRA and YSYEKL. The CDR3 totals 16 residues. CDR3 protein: CASSQISGTGTNEQFF. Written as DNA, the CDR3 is TGCGCCAGCAGCCAAATATCCGGGACAGGGACCAATGAGCAGTTCTTC.

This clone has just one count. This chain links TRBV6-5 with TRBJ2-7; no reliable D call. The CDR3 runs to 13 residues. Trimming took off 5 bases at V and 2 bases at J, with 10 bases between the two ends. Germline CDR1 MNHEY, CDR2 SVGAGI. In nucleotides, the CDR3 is TGTGCCAGCAGTATCGGAACCCCCTACGAGCAGTACTTC. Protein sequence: CASSIGTPYEQYF.

This chain's CDR3 is CASSSLLFDSTNYGYTF. The CDR3 nucleotides are TGTGCCAGCAGCTCCCTACTATTCGACAGCACTAACTATGGCTACACCTTC. This chain uses TRBV7-8 with TRBJ1-2; weak D call: TRBD1 (5 bases). Germline loops: CDR1 SGHVS, CDR2 FQNEAQ. Deletions cut 4 bases from V and 0 bases from J, with 18 bases between. The CDR3 runs to 17 residues.

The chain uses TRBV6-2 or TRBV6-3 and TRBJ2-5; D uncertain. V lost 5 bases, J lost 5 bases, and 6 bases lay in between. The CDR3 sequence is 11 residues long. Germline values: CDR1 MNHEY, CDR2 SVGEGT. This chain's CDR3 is CASSPIETQYF. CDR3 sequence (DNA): TGTGCCAGCAGTCCGATTGAGACCCAGTACTTC.

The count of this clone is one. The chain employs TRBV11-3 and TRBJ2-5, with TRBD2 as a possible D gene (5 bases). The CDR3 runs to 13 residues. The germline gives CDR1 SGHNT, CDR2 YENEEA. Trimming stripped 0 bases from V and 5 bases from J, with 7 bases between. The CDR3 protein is CASSLERDETQYF. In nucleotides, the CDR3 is TGTGCCAGCAGCTTAGAGAGGGATGAGACCCAGTACTTC.

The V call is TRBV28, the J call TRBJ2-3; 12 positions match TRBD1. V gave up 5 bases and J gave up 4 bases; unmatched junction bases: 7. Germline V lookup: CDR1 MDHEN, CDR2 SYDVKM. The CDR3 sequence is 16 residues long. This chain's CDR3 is CASSGRDRGPPDTQYF. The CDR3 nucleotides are TGTGCCAGCAGTGGCCGGGACAGGGGGCCCCCAGATACGCAGTATTTT.

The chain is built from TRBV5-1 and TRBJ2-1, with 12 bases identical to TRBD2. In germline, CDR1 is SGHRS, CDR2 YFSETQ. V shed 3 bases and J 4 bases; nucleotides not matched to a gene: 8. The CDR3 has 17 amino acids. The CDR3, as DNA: TGCGCCAGCAGCTACTTACTGACTAGCGGGGGATACAATGAGCAGTTCTTC. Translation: CASSYLLTSGGYNEQFF.

The CDR3 DNA is TGCAGCGTTGTCTCCGGGGAGCTGTTTTTT. As protein: CSVVSGELFF. This chain uses TRBV29-1 with TRBJ2-2; no clear D. Germline loops: CDR1 SQVTM, CDR2 ANQGSEA. The CDR3 totals 10 residues. V shed 4 bases and J shed 6 bases, with 3 bases lying between them.

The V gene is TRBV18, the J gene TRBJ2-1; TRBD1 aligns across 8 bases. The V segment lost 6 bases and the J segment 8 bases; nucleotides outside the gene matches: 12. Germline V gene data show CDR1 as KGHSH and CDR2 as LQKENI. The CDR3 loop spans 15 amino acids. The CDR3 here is CASSSTGGNLYEQFF. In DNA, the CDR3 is TGTGCCAGCTCGTCTACAGGGGGGAATTTATATGAGCAGTTCTTC.

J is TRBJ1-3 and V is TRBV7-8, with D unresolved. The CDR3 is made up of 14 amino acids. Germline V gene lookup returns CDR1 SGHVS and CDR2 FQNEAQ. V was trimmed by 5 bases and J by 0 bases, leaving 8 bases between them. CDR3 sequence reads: CASSRFLSGNTIYF. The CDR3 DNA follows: TGTGCCAGCAGCAGGTTCCTCTCTGGAAACACCATATATTTT.

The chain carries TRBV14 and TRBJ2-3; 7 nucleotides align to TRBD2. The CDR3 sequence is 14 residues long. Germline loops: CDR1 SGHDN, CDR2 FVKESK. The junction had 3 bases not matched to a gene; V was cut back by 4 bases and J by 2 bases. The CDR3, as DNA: TGTGCCAGCAGCCGGGGGGGGATCACAGATACGCAGTATTTT. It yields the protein CASSRGGITDTQYF.

CDR3 loop: CASSPPGTNALYEQFF. The CDR3, as DNA: TGTGCCAGCTCACCACCTGGGACGAACGCTCTCTATGAGCAGTTCTTC. The chain combines TRBV18 with TRBJ2-1; D may match TRBD1 or TRBD2 (5 bases each). The V end lost 0 bases, the J end lost 8 bases, and 17 bases lay between the germline ends. CDR3 length: 16 residues. Germline V lookup: CDR1 KGHSH, CDR2 LQKENI.

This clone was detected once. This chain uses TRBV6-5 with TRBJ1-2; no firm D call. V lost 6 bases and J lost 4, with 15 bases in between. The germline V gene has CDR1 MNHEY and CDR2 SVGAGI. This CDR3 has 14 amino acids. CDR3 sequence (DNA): TGTGCCAGCAGCATAGACTATAATCCCTATGGCTACACCTTC. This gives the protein CASSIDYNPYGYTF.

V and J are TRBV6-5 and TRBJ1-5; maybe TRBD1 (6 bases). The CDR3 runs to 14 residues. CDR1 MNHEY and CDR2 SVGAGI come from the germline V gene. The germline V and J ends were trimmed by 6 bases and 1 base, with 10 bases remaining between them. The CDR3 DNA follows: TGTGCCAGCAGACAGGGAGGGAGCAATCAGCCCCAGCATTTT. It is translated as CASRQGGSNQPQHF.

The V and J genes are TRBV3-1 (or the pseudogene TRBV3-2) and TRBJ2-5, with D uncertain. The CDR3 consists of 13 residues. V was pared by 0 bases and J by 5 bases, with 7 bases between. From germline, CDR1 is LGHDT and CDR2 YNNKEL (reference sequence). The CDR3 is CASSQDSWETQYF. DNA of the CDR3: TGTGCCAGCAGCCAAGATTCATGGGAGACCCAGTACTTC.

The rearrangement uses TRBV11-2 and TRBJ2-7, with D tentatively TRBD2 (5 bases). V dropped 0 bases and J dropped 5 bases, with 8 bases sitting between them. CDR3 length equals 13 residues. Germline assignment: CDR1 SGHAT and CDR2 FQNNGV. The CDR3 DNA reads TGTGCCAGCAGCTTAGAACTAGACCACGAGCAGTACTTC. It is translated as CASSLELDHEQYF.

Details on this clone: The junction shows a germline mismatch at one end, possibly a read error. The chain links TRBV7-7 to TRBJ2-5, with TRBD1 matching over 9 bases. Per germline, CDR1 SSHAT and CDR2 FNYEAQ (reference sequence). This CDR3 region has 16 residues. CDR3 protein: CASSAYEDRGKETQYF. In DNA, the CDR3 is TGTGCTAGCAGCGCCTACGAAGACAGGGGGAAAGAGACCCAGTACTTC. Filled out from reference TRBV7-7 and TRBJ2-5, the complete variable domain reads GAGVSQSPRYKVTKRGQDVTLRCDPISSHATLYWYQQALGQGPEFLTYFNYEAQPDKSGLPSDRFSAERPEGSISTLTIQRTEQRDSAMYRCASSAYEDRGKETQYFGPGTRLLVL.

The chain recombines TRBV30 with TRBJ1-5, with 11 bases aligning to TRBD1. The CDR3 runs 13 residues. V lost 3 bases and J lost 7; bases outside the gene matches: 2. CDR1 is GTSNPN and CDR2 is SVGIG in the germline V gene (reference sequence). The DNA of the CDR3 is TGTGCCTGGAGGGACAGGGGGCTCCAGCCCCAGCATTTT. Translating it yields CAWRDRGLQPQHF.